A selection of T cell receptor beta chains follows, all from one sample in a study of EBV T-cell therapy then PD-1 blockade in nasopharyngeal carcinoma. Some clones are missing from TCRdb's copy, which holds only in-frame ones; the method was immunoSEQ multiplex PCR. The sample has about 20,000 clones; 84% are singletons. No antigen is known for these receptors. The sample consisted of CD8+ T cells from blood, taken at roughly day 35 from a patient whose treatment included autologous EBV-specific T cells and nivolumab. These receptors were collected from a man aged 35 to 55 with nasopharyngeal carcinoma. Both conserved end residues are part of each CDR3. Each record gives: clone size, V gene, J gene, D gene, CDR3 protein, CDR3 DNA. The D gene is left open where the match is weak. Clone size is given for some rows only: seen once, a few or many times, or a class if the clone is expanded.

size: NA; V: TRBV2; J: TRBJ2-7; D: TRBD1; CDR3: CASSGGTGSSYEQYF; DNA: TGTGCCAGCAGTGGCGGGACAGGGAGCTCCTACGAGCAGTACTTC
size: NA; V: TRBV6-2/TRBV6-3; J: TRBJ1-1; D: TRBD1; CDR3: CASSFWGQSNTEAFF; DNA: TGTGCCAGCAGTTTCTGGGGACAGAGTAACACTGAAGCTTTCTTT
size: NA; V: TRBV10-3; J: TRBJ2-1; D: TRBD2; CDR3: CAISETGWRGGRNEQFF; DNA: TGTGCCATCAGTGAAACGGGCTGGCGGGGGGGCCGAAATGAGCAGTTCTTC
size: few; V: TRBV9; J: TRBJ2-7; D: NA; CDR3: CASSPGLAASYEQYF; DNA: TGTGCCAGCAGCCCAGGGTTAGCAGCCTCCTACGAGCAGTACTTC
size: NA; V: TRBV9; J: TRBJ1-6; D: NA; CDR3: CASSVGGSGHLNSPLHF; DNA: TGTGCCAGCAGCGTAGGGGGGTCGGGACACCTAAATTCACCCCTCCACTTT
size: NA; V: TRBV6-6; J: TRBJ2-2; D: TRBD1; CDR3: CASSYGDRDTGELFF; DNA: TGTGCCAGCAGTTACGGTGACAGGGACACCGGGGAGCTGTTTTTT
size: NA; V: TRBV29-1; J: TRBJ1-2; D: TRBD1; CDR3: CSVLDRVSFSGFGYTF; DNA: TGCAGCGTTCTCGACAGGGTGTCGTTTTCTGGCTTTGGCTACACCTTC
size: NA; V: TRBV7-8; J: TRBJ2-2; D: NA; CDR3: CASSLDSSGWAGELFF; DNA: TGTGCCAGCAGCTTAGATTCGTCAGGGTGGGCCGGGGAGCTGTTTTTT
size: NA; V: TRBV6-1; J: TRBJ2-1; D: NA; CDR3: CASSEGAGFSYNEQFF; DNA: TGTGCCAGCAGTGAAGGGGCAGGGTTCTCCTACAATGAGCAGTTCTTC
size: medium-sized; V: TRBV4-2; J: TRBJ2-7; D: NA; CDR3: CASSQVDGSYEQYF; DNA: TGTGCCAGCAGCCAAGTTGACGGCTCCTACGAGCAGTACTTC
size: NA; V: TRBV7-9; J: TRBJ2-7; D: NA; CDR3: CASSLAQGLNYEQYF; DNA: TGTGCCAGCAGCTTAGCCCAGGGACTGAACTACGAGCAGTACTTC
size: NA; V: TRBV6-2/TRBV6-3; J: TRBJ2-5; D: NA; CDR3: CASSSHSAETQYF; DNA: TGTGCCAGCAGTTCCCACTCCGCGGAGACCCAGTACTTC
size: NA; V: TRBV30; J: TRBJ1-4; D: NA; CDR3: CAWSTSIYEKLFF; DNA: TGTGCCTGGAGCACTAGCATTTATGAAAAACTGTTTTTT
size: NA; V: TRBV12-3/TRBV12-4; J: TRBJ2-1; D: TRBD1; CDR3: CASSPLTGNEQFF; DNA: TGTGCCAGCAGTCCCCTGACAGGGAATGAGCAGTTCTTC
size: NA; V: TRBV7-3; J: TRBJ1-5; D: NA; CDR3: CASSLTHRSNQPQHF; DNA: TGTGCCAGCAGCTTAACGCACAGGAGCAATCAGCCCCAGCATTTT
size: NA; V: TRBV7-9; J: TRBJ1-4; D: NA; CDR3: CASSLHSGYEKLFF; DNA: TGTGCCAGCAGCTTACACAGCGGATATGAAAAACTGTTTTTT
size: once; V: TRBV7-7; J: TRBJ2-1; D: TRBD1; CDR3: CASSFSRGGQGPRDEQFF; DNA: TGTGCCAGCAGCTTTAGTAGGGGAGGACAGGGGCCGAGGGATGAGCAGTTCTTC
size: medium-sized; V: TRBV27; J: TRBJ1-2; D: NA; CDR3: CASKIPGRYGYTF; DNA: TGTGCCAGCAAAATTCCCGGCCGATATGGCTACACCTTC
size: NA; V: TRBV30; J: TRBJ1-6; D: NA; CDR3: CAGGQGFTYNSPLHF; DNA: TGTGCTGGAGGGCAGGGGTTCACCTATAATTCACCCCTCCACTTT
size: NA; V: TRBV30; J: TRBJ2-3; D: TRBD2; CDR3: CAWSSTSGRDTQYF; DNA: TGTGCCTGGAGTTCGACTAGCGGGCGGGATACGCAGTATTTT
size: NA; V: TRBV12-5; J: TRBJ1-3; D: NA; CDR3: CASGGDRSGNTIYF; DNA: TGTGCTAGTGGGGGGGACCGCTCTGGAAACACCATATATTTT
size: NA; V: TRBV5-3; J: TRBJ2-7; D: NA; CDR3: CARSLVPGFSEQYF; DNA: TGTGCCAGAAGCTTGGTACCGGGGTTTAGCGAGCAGTACTTC
size: NA; V: TRBV7-9; J: TRBJ2-7; D: NA; CDR3: CASSPEASVEQYF; DNA: TGTGCCAGCAGCCCAGAGGCCAGCGTCGAGCAGTACTTC
size: NA; V: TRBV27; J: TRBJ2-7; D: NA; CDR3: CASSMGRGPYEQYF; DNA: TGTGCCAGCAGTATGGGCAGGGGACCCTACGAGCAGTACTTC
size: NA; V: TRBV15; J: TRBJ1-4; D: NA; CDR3: CATSGDSEKLFF; DNA: TGTGCCACCAGCGGTGACAGTGAAAAACTGTTTTTT
size: NA; V: TRBV12-5; J: TRBJ2-3; D: TRBD1; CDR3: CASGAGTGHTDTQYF; DNA: TGTGCTAGTGGAGCCGGGACAGGGCACACAGATACGCAGTATTTT
size: NA; V: TRBV6-2/TRBV6-3; J: TRBJ2-3; D: TRBD2; CDR3: CASSPTSGGADTQYF; DNA: TGTGCCAGCAGTCCGACTAGCGGGGGGGCGGATACGCAGTATTTT
size: NA; V: TRBV14; J: TRBJ2-3; D: NA; CDR3: CASSLPPSWREWTDTQYF; DNA: TGTGCCAGCAGCCTACCCCCATCATGGAGGGAGTGGACAGATACGCAGTATTTT
size: NA; V: TRBV25-1; J: TRBJ1-5; D: NA; CDR3: CASSEETDSNQPQHF; DNA: TGTGCCAGCAGTGAGGAGACTGATAGCAATCAGCCCCAGCATTTT
size: NA; V: TRBV2; J: TRBJ2-7; D: NA; CDR3: CASTERGEQYF; DNA: TGTGCCAGCACCGAAAGGGGAGAGCAGTACTTC
size: NA; V: TRBV6-6; J: TRBJ2-7; D: NA; CDR3: CASSYGDGEYEQYF; DNA: TGTGCCAGCAGTTACGGGGACGGGGAATACGAGCAGTACTTC
size: NA; V: TRBV27; J: TRBJ1-2; D: NA; CDR3: CASSRNTNYGYTF; DNA: TGTGCCAGCAGTAGAAACACAAACTATGGCTACACCTTC
size: NA; V: TRBV7-3; J: TRBJ2-7; D: NA; CDR3: CASSLTVGGHHCEQYF; DNA: TGTGCCAGCAGCTTAACCGTAGGGGGTCACCATTGCGAGCAGTACTTC
size: NA; V: TRBV5-1; J: TRBJ2-7; D: NA; CDR3: CASSSGSLVEQYF; DNA: TGCGCCAGCAGCTCGGGATCCCTGGTTGAGCAGTACTTC
size: NA; V: TRBV7-2; J: TRBJ1-2; D: NA; CDR3: CASVLRGTGWDGYTF; DNA: TGTGCCAGCGTACTACGTGGGACCGGCTGGGATGGCTACACCTTC
size: NA; V: TRBV2; J: TRBJ2-1; D: TRBD1; CDR3: CASRDPRSGQGLVDEQFF; DNA: TGTGCCAGCAGAGATCCACGTAGTGGACAGGGCCTTGTGGATGAGCAGTTCTTC
size: NA; V: TRBV10-1; J: TRBJ1-6; D: NA; CDR3: CASRGVDSSYNSPLHF; DNA: TGCGCCAGCAGGGGAGTGGACAGCTCCTATAATTCACCCCTCCACTTT
size: NA; V: TRBV3-1/TRBV3-2; J: TRBJ1-1; D: NA; CDR3: CASSQVSSASEAFF; DNA: TGTGCCAGCAGCCAAGTCTCGTCGGCTTCTGAAGCTTTCTTT
size: few; V: TRBV6-5; J: TRBJ2-3; D: TRBD2; CDR3: CASSRLAGTPDTQYF; DNA: TGTGCCAGCAGCAGACTAGCGGGGACTCCAGATACGCAGTATTTT
size: NA; V: TRBV4-3; J: TRBJ1-5; D: TRBD1; CDR3: CASSQDTGGRQPQHF; DNA: TGCGCCAGCAGCCAAGATACAGGGGGCCGTCAGCCCCAGCATTTT